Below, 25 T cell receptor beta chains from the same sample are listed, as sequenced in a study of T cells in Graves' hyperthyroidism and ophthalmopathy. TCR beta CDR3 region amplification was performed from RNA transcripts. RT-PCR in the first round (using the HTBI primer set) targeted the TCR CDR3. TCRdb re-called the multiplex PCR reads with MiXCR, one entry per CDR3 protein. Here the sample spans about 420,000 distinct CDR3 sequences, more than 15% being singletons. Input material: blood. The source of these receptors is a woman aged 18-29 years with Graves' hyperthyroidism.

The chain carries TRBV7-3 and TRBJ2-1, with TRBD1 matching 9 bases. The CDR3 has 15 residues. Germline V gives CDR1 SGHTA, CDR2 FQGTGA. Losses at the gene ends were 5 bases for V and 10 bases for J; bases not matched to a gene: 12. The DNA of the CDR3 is TGTGCCAGCAGCCGAAATAACAGGGGGCAGGGAGAGCAGTTCTTC. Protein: CASSRNNRGQGEQFF.

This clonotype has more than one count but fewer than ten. CDR3 sequence (DNA): TGTGCCATCAGGGCGGGACAGGGGGCCTTTAATGAAAAACTGTTTTTT. Translating gives CAIRAGQGAFNEKLFF. The gene calls are TRBV10-3 and TRBJ1-4; 12 positions agree with TRBD1. Trimming removed 6 bases from V and 4 bases from J; junction bases left unmatched: 6. This CDR3 is built from 16 residues. Germline V gives CDR1 ENHRY, CDR2 SYGVKD.

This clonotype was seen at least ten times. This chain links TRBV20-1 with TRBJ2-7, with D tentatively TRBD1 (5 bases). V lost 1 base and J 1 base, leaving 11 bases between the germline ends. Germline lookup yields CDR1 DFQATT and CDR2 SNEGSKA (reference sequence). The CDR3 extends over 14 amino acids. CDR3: CSARAPRQSYEQYF. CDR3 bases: TGCAGTGCTAGAGCCCCGCGACAGTCCTACGAGCAGTACTTC.

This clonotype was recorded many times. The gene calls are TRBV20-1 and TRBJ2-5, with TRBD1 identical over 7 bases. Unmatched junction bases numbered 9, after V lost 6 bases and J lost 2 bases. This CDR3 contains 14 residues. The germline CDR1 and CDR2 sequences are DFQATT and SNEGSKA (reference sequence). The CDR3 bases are TGCAGTGCCGGAGGCGAGGGACAGCAAGAGACCCAGTACTTC. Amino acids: CSAGGEGQQETQYF.

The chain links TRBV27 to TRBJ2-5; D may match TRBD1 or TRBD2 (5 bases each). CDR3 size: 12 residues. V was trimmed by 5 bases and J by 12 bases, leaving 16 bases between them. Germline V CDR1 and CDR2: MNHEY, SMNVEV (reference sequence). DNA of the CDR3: TGTGCCAGCAGTCCCCTTCGGGGCCTAGAGTACTTC. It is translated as CASSPLRGLEYF.

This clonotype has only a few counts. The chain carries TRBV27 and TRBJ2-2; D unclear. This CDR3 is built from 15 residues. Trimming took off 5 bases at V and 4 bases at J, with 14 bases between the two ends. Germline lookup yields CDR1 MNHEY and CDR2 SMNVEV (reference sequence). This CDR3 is CASSPLGLVTGELFF. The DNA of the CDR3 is TGTGCCAGCAGTCCCTTAGGGTTGGTCACCGGGGAGCTGTTTTTT.

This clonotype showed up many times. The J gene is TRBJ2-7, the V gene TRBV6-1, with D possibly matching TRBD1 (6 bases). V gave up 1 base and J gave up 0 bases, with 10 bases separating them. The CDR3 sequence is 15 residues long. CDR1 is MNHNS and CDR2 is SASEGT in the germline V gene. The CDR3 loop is CASSEGGRLSYEQYF. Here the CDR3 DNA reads TGTGCCAGCAGTGAAGGGGGGCGCCTCTCCTACGAGCAGTACTTC.

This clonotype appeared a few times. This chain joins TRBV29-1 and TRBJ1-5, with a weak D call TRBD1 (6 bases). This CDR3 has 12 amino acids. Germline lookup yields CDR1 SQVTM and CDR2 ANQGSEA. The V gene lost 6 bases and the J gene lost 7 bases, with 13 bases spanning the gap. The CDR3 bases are TGCAGCGTCAAACAGGGTGACCAGCCCCAGCATTTT. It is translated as CSVKQGDQPQHF.

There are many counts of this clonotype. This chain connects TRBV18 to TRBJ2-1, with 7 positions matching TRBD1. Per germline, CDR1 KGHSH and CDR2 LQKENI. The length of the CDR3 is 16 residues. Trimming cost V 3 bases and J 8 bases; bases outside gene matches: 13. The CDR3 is CASSPDRVSSGYEQFF. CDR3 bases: TGTGCCAGCTCACCTGACAGGGTAAGCTCGGGCTATGAGCAGTTCTTC.

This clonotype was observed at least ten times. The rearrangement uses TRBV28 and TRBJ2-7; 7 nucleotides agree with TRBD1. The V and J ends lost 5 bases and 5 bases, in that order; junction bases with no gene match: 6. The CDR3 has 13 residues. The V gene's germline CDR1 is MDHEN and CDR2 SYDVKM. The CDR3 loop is CASSLRGNDEQYF. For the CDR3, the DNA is TGTGCCAGCAGTCTCAGGGGGAACGACGAGCAGTACTTC.

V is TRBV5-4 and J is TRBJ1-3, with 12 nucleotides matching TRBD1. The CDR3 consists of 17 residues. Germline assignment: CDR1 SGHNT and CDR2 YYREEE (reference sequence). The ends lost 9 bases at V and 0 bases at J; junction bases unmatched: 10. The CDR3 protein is CATKPGQGASSGNTIYF. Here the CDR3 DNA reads TGTGCCACCAAACCGGGACAGGGGGCTTCCTCTGGAAACACCATATATTTT.

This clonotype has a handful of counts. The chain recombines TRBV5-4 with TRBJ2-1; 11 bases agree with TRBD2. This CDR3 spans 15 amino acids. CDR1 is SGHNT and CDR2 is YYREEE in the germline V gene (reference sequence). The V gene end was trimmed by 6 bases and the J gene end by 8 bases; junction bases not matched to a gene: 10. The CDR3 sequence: CASTLLTSGNHEQFF. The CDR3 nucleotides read TGTGCCAGCACTCTCCTGACTAGCGGGAACCATGAGCAGTTCTTC.

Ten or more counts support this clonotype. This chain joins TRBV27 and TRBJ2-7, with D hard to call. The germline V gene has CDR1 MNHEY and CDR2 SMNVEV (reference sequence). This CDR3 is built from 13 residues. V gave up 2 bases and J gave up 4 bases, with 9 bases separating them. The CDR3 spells CASSLNGLYEQYF. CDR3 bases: TGTGCCAGCAGTTTAAACGGGCTGTACGAGCAGTACTTC.

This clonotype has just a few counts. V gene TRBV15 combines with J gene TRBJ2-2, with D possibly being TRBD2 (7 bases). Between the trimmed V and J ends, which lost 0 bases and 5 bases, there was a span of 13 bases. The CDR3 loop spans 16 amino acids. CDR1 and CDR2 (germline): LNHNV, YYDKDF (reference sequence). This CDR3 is CATSRDWGGETGELFF. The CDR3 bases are TGTGCCACCAGCAGAGATTGGGGGGGCGAGACCGGGGAGCTGTTTTTT. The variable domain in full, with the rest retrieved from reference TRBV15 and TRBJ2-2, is DAMVIQNPRYQVTQFGKPVTLSCSQTLNHNVMYWYQQKSSQAPKLLFHYYDKDFNNEADTPDNFQSRRPNTSFCFLDIRSPGLGDTAMYLCATSRDWGGETGELFFGEGSRLTVL.

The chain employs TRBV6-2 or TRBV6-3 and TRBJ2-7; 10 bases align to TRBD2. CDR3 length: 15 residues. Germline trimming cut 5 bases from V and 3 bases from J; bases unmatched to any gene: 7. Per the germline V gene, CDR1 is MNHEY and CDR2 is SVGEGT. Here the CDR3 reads CASSLRTSGVYEQYF. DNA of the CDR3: TGTGCCAGCAGTCTCCGGACTAGCGGCGTCTACGAGCAGTACTTC.

The CDR3: CASSPTGQGGADNSPLHF. The CDR3 bases are TGTGCCAGCAGCCCGACAGGTCAGGGGGGGGCAGATAATTCACCCCTCCACTTT. This chain links TRBV11-2 with TRBJ1-6; TRBD1 matches 7 bases. Trimming removed 5 bases from V and 5 bases from J; junction bases left unmatched: 15. Germline V lookup: CDR1 SGHAT, CDR2 FQNNGV. This CDR3 has 18 amino acids.

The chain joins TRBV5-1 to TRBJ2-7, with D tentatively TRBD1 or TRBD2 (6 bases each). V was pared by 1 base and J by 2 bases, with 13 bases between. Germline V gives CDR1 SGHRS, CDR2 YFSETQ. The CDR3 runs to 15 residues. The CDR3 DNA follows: TGCGCCAGCAGCTTGAGTTACAGGGAGGCCTACGAGCAGTACTTC. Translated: CASSLSYREAYEQYF.

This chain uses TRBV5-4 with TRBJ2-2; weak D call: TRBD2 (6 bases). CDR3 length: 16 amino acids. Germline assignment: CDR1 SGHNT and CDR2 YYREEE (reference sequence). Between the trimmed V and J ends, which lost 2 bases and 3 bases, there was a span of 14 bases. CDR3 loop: CASSFGGTVDTGELFF. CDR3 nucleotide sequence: TGTGCCAGCAGCTTCGGCGGGACGGTTGACACCGGGGAGCTGTTTTTT.

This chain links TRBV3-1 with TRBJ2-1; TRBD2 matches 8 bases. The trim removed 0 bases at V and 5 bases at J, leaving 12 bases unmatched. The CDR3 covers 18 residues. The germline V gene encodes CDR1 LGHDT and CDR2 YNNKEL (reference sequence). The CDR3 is CASSQEGGLAGKHNEQFF. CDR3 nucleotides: TGTGCCAGCAGCCAAGAGGGGGGGCTAGCGGGCAAGCACAATGAGCAGTTCTTC.

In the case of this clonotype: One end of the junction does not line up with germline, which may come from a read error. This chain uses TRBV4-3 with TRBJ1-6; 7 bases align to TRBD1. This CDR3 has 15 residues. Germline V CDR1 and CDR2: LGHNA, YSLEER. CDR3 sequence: CTSSVGTENNSPLHF. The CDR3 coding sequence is TGCACCAGCAGCGTCGGGACAGAGAATAATTCACCCCTCCACTTT.

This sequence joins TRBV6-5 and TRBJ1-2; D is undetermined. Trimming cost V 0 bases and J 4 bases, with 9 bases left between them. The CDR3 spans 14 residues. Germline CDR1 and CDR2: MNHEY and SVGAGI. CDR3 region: CASSYSSGPYGYTF. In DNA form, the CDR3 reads TGTGCCAGCAGTTACTCGAGCGGGCCCTATGGCTACACCTTC.

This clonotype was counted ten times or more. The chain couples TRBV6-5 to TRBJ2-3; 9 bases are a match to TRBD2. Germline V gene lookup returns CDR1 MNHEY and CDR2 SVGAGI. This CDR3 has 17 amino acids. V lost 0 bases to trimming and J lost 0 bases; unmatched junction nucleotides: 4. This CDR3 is CASSYSGLALSTDTQYF. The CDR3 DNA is TGTGCCAGCAGTTACTCGGGACTAGCATTAAGCACAGATACGCAGTATTTT.

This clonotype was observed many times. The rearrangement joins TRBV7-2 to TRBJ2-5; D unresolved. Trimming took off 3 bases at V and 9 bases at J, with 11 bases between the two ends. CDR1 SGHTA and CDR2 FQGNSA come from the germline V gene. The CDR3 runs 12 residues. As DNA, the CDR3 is TGTGCCAGCAGCTTTTCTGAAAATGCCCAGTACTTC. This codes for CASSFSENAQYF.

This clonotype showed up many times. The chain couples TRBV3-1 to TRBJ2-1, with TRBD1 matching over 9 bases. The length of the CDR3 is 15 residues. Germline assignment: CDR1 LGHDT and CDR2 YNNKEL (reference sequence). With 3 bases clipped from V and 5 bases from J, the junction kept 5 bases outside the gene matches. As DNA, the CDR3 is TGTGCCAGCAGCCACCCCGACAGGGGGAACAATGAGCAGTTCTTC. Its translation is CASSHPDRGNNEQFF.

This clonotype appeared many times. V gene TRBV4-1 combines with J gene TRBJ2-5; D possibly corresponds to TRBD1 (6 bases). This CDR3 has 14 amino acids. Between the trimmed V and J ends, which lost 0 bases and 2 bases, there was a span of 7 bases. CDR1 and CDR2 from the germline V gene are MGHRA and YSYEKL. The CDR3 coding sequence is TGCGCCAGCAGCCAAGACAGGGGTCAAGAGACCCAGTACTTC. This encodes CASSQDRGQETQYF.